One sample yielded the 20 T cell receptor beta chains listed below, sequenced in a study of vaccination effects on CD4 cells after COVID-19 (dated by TCRdb to 2022 to 2024). Which antigens these TCRs recognize remains unknown. The library was prepared using the immunoSEQ multiplex PCR assay. TCRdb retrieved this table from immuneACCESS and kept in-frame rearrangements only. Not all clones are present; in checked studies, unresolved V genes account for under half, and no reason is known for the remainder. The sample includes about 37,000 clones, with roughly 79% observed a single time. About 2.9% of the sample comes from the top ten. After around eleven days of culture, CD4+ T cells were isolated with the EasySep CD4+ T cell isolation kit. The sequenced sample was CD4+ T cells from PBMCs cultured without peptide, obtained before COVID-19 vaccination. The source of these receptors is a human donor who received a COVID-19 vaccine.

This sequence joins TRBV4-2 and TRBJ2-3; 10 bases agree with TRBD1. V shed 1 base and J 4 bases; nucleotides not matched to a gene: 5. The CDR3 has 16 amino acids. Looked up from germline, CDR1 is LGHNA and CDR2 is YNFKEQ. As DNA, the CDR3 is TGTGCCAGCAGCCAAGCCACCGGGACAGGGGCAGATACGCAGTATTTT. Translation: CASSQATGTGADTQYF.

This chain uses TRBV9 with TRBJ1-2; D unclear. Trimming cost V 0 bases and J 2 bases, with 5 bases left between them. Germline V CDR1 and CDR2: SGDLS, YYNGEE. The CDR3 is made up of 13 amino acids. CDR3 region: CASSVDGNYGYTF. The CDR3 nucleotides read TGTGCCAGCAGCGTAGACGGGAACTATGGCTACACCTTC.

This chain uses TRBV9 with TRBJ2-2; 11 bases align to TRBD1. The V and J ends lost 6 bases and 6 bases, in that order; junction bases with no gene match: 10. This CDR3 contains 16 residues. Germline assignment: CDR1 SGDLS and CDR2 YYNGEE. CDR3: CASNVGGTGGAGELFF. The CDR3 DNA reads TGTGCCAGCAACGTTGGCGGGACAGGGGGGGCCGGGGAGCTGTTTTTT.

V usage is TRBV12-5 and J usage is TRBJ1-1, with D perhaps TRBD1 (5 bases). The germline V gene encodes CDR1 LGHNT and CDR2 FRNRAP. V lost 6 bases and J 1 base, leaving 9 bases between the germline ends. The CDR3 consists of 13 residues. Here the CDR3 reads CASGGTSNTEAFF. The CDR3 DNA reads as TGTGCTAGTGGGGGGACTTCGAACACTGAAGCTTTCTTT.

This chain connects TRBV5-1 to TRBJ1-6; no reliable D call. This CDR3 spans 16 amino acids. The V and J ends lost 4 bases and 7 bases respectively, with 18 bases between them. Germline V gene data show CDR1 as SGHRS and CDR2 as YFSETQ. The CDR3 loop is CASSQAFQSSNSPLHF. CDR3 nucleotides: TGCGCCAGCAGCCAAGCTTTTCAGAGCTCGAATTCACCCCTCCACTTT.

The rearrangement uses TRBV5-1 and TRBJ2-3, with D possibly called TRBD1 or TRBD2 (5 bases each). This CDR3 is 15 amino acids long. Between the trimmed V and J ends, which lost 4 bases and 2 bases, there was a span of 14 bases. The germline V gene encodes CDR1 SGHRS and CDR2 YFSETQ. CDR3 nucleotides: TGCGCCAGCAGCCCGGGGCAGGGCCACACAGATACGCAGTATTTT. This encodes CASSPGQGHTDTQYF.

This clone was seen a single time. The chain couples TRBV18 to TRBJ2-1; D not resolved. The germline CDR1 and CDR2 sequences are KGHSH and LQKENI. The V gene lost 3 bases and the J gene lost 0 bases, with 9 bases spanning the gap. This CDR3 spans 15 amino acids. CDR3: CASSPGRTSYNEQFF. The CDR3 nucleotides are TGTGCCAGCTCACCGGGAAGGACCTCCTACAATGAGCAGTTCTTC.

The chain recombines TRBV27 with TRBJ2-3; TRBD2 matches at 14 bases. V gave up 7 bases and J gave up 3 bases; unmatched junction bases: 12. CDR3 length: 18 amino acids. In germline, CDR1 is MNHEY, CDR2 SMNVEV (reference sequence). DNA of the CDR3: TGTGCCAGCAAAGGACTAGCGGGAGGTTTTCGTAGGACAGATACGCAGTATTTT. Protein sequence: CASKGLAGGFRRTDTQYF.

The V gene is TRBV12-3 or TRBV12-4, the J gene TRBJ1-1, with a weak D call TRBD1 (6 bases). The length of the CDR3 is 13 residues. The V and J ends lost 6 bases and 1 base respectively, with 9 bases between them. In DNA, the CDR3 is TGTGCCAGCAGCTGGACAGCGAACACTGAAGCTTTCTTT. It yields the protein CASSWTANTEAFF.

This clone was found a few times. The rearrangement joins TRBV7-9 to TRBJ1-1; D perhaps matches TRBD1 (6 bases). V was cut by 1 base and J by 7 bases, with 10 bases left in between. This CDR3 spans 13 amino acids. From germline, CDR1 is SEHNR and CDR2 FQNEAQ (reference sequence). CDR3: CASSLEGGGEAFF. As DNA, the CDR3 is TGTGCCAGCAGCTTAGAGGGGGGAGGTGAAGCTTTCTTT. Variable domain in full (rest from reference TRBV7-9 and TRBJ1-1): DTGVSQNPRHKITKRGQNVTFRCDPISEHNRLYWYRQTLGQGPEFLTYFQNEAQLEKSRLLSDRFSAERPKGSFSTLEIQRTEQGDSAMYLCASSLEGGGEAFFGQGTRLTVV.

With regard to this clone: The final CDR3 position lacks the conserved phenylalanine or tryptophan, pointing to a likely read error. The DNA is left out, because the CDR3 cannot be placed on it with certainty; the CDR3 is given as TCRdb lists it. V usage is TRBV2 and J usage is TRBJ1-4. From germline, CDR1 is SNHLY and CDR2 FYNNEI. The CDR3 has 12 amino acids, counting both end residues. CDR3 residues: CASSDAPDDHSL.

The chain carries TRBV4-2 and TRBJ2-5; 9 bases line up with TRBD2. The CDR3 consists of 17 residues. V lost 0 bases to trimming and J lost 7 bases; unmatched junction nucleotides: 12. Germline V gene lookup returns CDR1 LGHNA and CDR2 YNFKEQ. The CDR3 is CASSQESPAGGWGTQYF. Written as DNA, the CDR3 is TGTGCCAGCAGCCAAGAGTCCCCAGCGGGGGGCTGGGGGACCCAGTACTTC.

The J gene is TRBJ2-7, the V gene TRBV5-3; perhaps TRBD2 as D (6 bases). TRBV5-3 carries the ORF label, with uncertain function. Trimming pared 4 bases from V and 6 bases from J, leaving 17 bases between. CDR3 length equals 14 residues. The CDR3 nucleotides read TGTGCCAGAAGCCTGGAGGGAGGACCCACCGAGCAGTACTTC. It is translated as CARSLEGGPTEQYF.

V gene TRBV24-1 combines with J gene TRBJ1-5; D uncertain. V lost 1 base, J lost 6 bases, and 6 bases lay in between. This CDR3 region has 13 residues. The germline CDR1 and CDR2 sequences are KGHDR and SFDVKD. The CDR3 DNA follows: TGTGCCACCAGTGATTTTTCAGGTCAGCCCCAGCATTTT. It specifies CATSDFSGQPQHF.

The chain recombines TRBV18 with TRBJ1-1, with TRBD1 matching over 7 bases. Germline values: CDR1 KGHSH, CDR2 LQKENI. J gave up 4 bases and V 1 base, and 6 bases lay outside the gene matches. This CDR3 region has 15 residues. The CDR3 nucleotides read TGTGCCAGCTCACCACAGACAGGGTTGCTCACTGAAGCTTTCTTT. Amino acids: CASSPQTGLLTEAFF.

V gene TRBV6-4 combines with J gene TRBJ2-3; D may be TRBD2 (6 bases). CDR3 length: 13 amino acids. V lost 6 bases, J lost 6 bases, and 13 bases lay in between. CDR1 and CDR2 (germline): MRHNA, SNTAGT. The DNA of the CDR3 is TGTGCCAGCAGCGCGCTGGAGGGGGATACGCAGTATTTT. Amino acid sequence: CASSALEGDTQYF.

The rearrangement uses TRBV24-1 and TRBJ2-2, with D perhaps being TRBD1 or TRBD2 (7 bases each). Germline V gene data show CDR1 as KGHDR and CDR2 as SFDVKD. The length of the CDR3 is 19 residues. V was cut by 4 bases and J by 0 bases, with 20 bases left in between. CDR3 region: CATSDLRGGPPTNTGELFF. The CDR3 DNA follows: TGTGCCACCAGTGACCTCAGGGGGGGCCCCCCCACGAACACCGGGGAGCTGTTTTTT.

V gene TRBV9 combines with J gene TRBJ2-3; 15 bases are a match to TRBD2. The germline V gene encodes CDR1 SGDLS and CDR2 YYNGEE. The CDR3 is 18 amino acids. V trimming: 4 bases; J trimming: 0 bases; junction bases outside the gene matches: 6. In nucleotides, the CDR3 is TGTGCCAGCAGCCCCTGGACTAGCGGGGGGGCTAGCACAGATACGCAGTATTTT. Residues: CASSPWTSGGASTDTQYF.

The chain has TRBV11-2 and TRBJ2-7; no firm D call. The length of the CDR3 is 16 residues. Germline assignment: CDR1 SGHAT and CDR2 FQNNGV. Trimming cost V 5 bases and J 3 bases, with 20 bases left between them. CDR3 in amino acids: CASSPKGPPQVYEQYF. The CDR3, as DNA: TGTGCCAGCAGCCCCAAAGGCCCTCCGCAGGTCTACGAGCAGTACTTC.

The rearrangement links TRBV3-1 (or the pseudogene TRBV3-2) to TRBJ2-2; 13 nucleotides line up with TRBD2. This CDR3 has 16 residues. V shed 4 bases, J shed 5 bases, and the junction held 4 bases outside the gene matches. Germline V CDR1 and CDR2: LGHDT, YNNKEL (reference sequence). This CDR3 reads CASSPRLAGGTGELFF. DNA of the CDR3: TGTGCCAGCAGCCCCCGACTAGCGGGGGGTACCGGGGAGCTGTTTTTT.